Included here is one T cell receptor (beta chain) sequence, with context. The clone's antigen remains unknown. No clone much larger than this one lies a single base away; base qualities are absent. This entry belongs to a study of blood T cell repertoires in COVID-19 (dated by TCRdb to the early 2020s). Background on the whole study: Samples from collaborators originated in the United States, Italy and Spain and spanned both the acute and convalescent phases of COVID-19. The sample metadata nearly always contained a de-identified subject ID, COVID-19 status, age in years and sex. Samples came from the ongoing ImmuneRACE study (first 160 participants) plus 1,254 subjects from 6 global collaborators. The prospective study material was composed of cDNA or gDNA derived from T cells, B-cell-depleted T cells, or PBMCs. Where available, HLA class I and class II types were taken from metadata supplied by the sample provider and were not determined by assay-based typing. The repertoires were made available in a free public database intended to serve as a resource for research on the immune response to SARS-CoV-2. The dataset comprised deeply sampled blood TCRbeta repertoires from subjects exposed to, actively infected with, or recovered from COVID-19.

Results the study describes overall, beyond this receptor: Clinical and demographic metadata were provided uncurated, with the amount varying by source and participant.

One collaborating source in Seattle enrolled patients during active infection and followed them longitudinally through the course of disease. Collaborating institutions collected whole blood in K2EDTA tubes following their own protocols. For TCRbeta analysis, collaborator samples were shipped as frozen whole blood, as isolated PBMCs, or as DNA extracted from either sample type. The immunoSEQ Assay, a bias-controlled multiplex PCR, was used to amplify TCRbeta CDR3 regions from genomic DNA. Concerning the study's data processing: Nucleated cell counts per sample were estimated from amplification of reference gene primers within the assay. To quantify the absolute abundance of each unique TCRbeta CDR3 rearrangement, sequence reads were collapsed and filtered. For each sample, productive Simpson clonality was calculated by taking the square root of Simpson's diversity index across productive rearrangements. In TCRdb, the immuneACCESS table is reduced to in-frame sequences with V and J assigned. These tables do not hold every clone; where another copy was compared, an unresolved V gene accounts for under half, and the others remain unexplained. Clonal size and the V and J genes are those of that table, whereas D and trimming came from the DNA. The sample has roughly 340,000 clones on record, 87% of them singletons. The leading ten clones occupy about 6% of the sample.

The CDR3 numbers 14 residues from cysteine through phenylalanine. The CDR3 DNA has 42 bases and is translated from base 1. The junction carries 8 bases between V and J, which are trimmed by 5 bases and 0 bases respectively. The germline V gene yields LGHNA for CDR1 and YNFKEQ for CDR2. The chain is made from TRBV4-2 and TRBJ1-3, with no D gene named confidently. Sequences were obtained from peripheral blood. The TCR sequence derives from a woman aged 45-65 years with COVID-19, enrolled during active disease. CDR3 reads: CASSDGGSGNTIYF. The DNA reads as follows: TGTGCCAGCAGCGATGGAGGCTCTGGAAACACCATATATTTT.